Only one count was recorded for the clone carrying this T cell receptor beta chain. Its antigen is undetermined. Germline-derived CDR1 and CDR2 are LNHDA and SQIVND (reference sequence). J lost 6 bases, V lost 3 bases, and 0 bases had no gene match. This CDR3 has 13 residues. The sample belongs to a study of cytomegalovirus exposure and HLA in healthy donors. Vbeta (60) and Jbeta (13) primers were used in the PCR. TCRdb keeps only in-frame clones here, not all; method: immunoSEQ multiplex PCR. This repertoire shows 120,000 to 150,000 clones, 80% found once; its top ten account for around 1.3%. Study-wide results and limits: The classifier reportedly diagnosed cytomegalovirus status with high sensitivity and specificity. In a later analysis, at a false discovery rate of 0.05, fewer than 20,000 TCR beta sequences matched HLA alleles. Reportedly, fewer N-insertions than the approximately 690-donor mean appeared in an Asian-associated ancestry cluster in a later analysis.

The chain links TRBV19 to TRBJ1-5; 9 nucleotides align to TRBD1. The source is a male donor in good health and CMV-seropositive. Sequences were obtained from PBMCs. The DNA for the CDR3 is TGTGCCAGTAGTATGGACAGGGGTCAGCCCCAGCATTTT. Residues: CASSMDRGQPQHF.